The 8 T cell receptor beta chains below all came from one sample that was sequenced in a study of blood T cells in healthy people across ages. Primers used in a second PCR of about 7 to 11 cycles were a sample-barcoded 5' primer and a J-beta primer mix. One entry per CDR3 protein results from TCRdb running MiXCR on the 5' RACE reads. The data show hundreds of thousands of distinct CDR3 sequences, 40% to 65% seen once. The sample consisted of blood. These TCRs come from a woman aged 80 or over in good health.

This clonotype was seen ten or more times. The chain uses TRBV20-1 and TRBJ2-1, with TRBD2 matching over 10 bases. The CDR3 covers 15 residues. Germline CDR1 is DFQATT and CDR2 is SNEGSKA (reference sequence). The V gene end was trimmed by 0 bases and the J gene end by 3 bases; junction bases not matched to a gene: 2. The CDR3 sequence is CSARDRTSGYNEQFF. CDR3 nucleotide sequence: TGCAGTGCTAGAGACAGGACTAGCGGCTACAATGAGCAGTTCTTC.

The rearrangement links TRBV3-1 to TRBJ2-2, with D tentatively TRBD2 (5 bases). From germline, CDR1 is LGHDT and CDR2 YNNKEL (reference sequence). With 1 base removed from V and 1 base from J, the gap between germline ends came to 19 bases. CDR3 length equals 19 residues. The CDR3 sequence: CASSQALGGRSKNTGELFF. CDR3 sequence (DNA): TGTGCCAGCAGCCAAGCCCTCGGAGGCCGGAGTAAGAACACCGGGGAGCTGTTTTTT.

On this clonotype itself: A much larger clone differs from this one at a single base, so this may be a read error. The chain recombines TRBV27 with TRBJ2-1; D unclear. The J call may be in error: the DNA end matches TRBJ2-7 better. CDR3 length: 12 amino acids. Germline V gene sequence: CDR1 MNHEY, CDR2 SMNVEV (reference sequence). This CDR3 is CASSFRYNEQYF. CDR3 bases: TGTGCCAGCAGTTTCAGATACAATGAGCAGTACTTC.

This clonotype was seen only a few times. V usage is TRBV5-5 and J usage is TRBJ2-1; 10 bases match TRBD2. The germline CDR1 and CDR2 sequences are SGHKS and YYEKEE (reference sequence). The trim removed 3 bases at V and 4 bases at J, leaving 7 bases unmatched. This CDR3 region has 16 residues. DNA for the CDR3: TGTGCCAGCAGCTGGCGACCGGGACTAGCGTACAATGAGCAGTTCTTC. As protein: CASSWRPGLAYNEQFF.

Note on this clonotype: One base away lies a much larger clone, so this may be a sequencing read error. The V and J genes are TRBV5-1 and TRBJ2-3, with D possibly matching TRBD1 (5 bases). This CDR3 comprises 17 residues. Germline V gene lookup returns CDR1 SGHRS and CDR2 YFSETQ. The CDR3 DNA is TGCGCCAGCGGCTTGGGTCCCAGGGTTGGGCACACAGATACGCAGTATTTT. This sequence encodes CASGLGPRVGHTDTQYF. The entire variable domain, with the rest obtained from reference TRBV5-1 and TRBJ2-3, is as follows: KAGVTQTPRYLIKTRGQQVTLSCSPISGHRSVSWYQQTPGQGLQFLFEYFSETQRNKGNFPGRFSGRQFSNSRSEMNVSTLELGDSALYLCASGLGPRVGHTDTQYFGPGTRLTVL.

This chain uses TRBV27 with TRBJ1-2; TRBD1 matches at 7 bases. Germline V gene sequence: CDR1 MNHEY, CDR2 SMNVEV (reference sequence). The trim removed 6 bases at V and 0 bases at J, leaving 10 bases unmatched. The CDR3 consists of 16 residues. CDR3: CASSPGQGVANYGYTF. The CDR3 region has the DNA TGTGCCAGCAGCCCGGGGCAGGGGGTAGCTAACTATGGCTACACCTTC.

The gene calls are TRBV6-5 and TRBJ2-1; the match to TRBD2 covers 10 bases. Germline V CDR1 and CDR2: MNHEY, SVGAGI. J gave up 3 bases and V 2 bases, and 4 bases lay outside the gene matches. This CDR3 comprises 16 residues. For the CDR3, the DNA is TGTGCCAGCAGTTACGGAGCGGGGGGGGTCTACAATGAGCAGTTCTTC. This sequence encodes CASSYGAGGVYNEQFF.

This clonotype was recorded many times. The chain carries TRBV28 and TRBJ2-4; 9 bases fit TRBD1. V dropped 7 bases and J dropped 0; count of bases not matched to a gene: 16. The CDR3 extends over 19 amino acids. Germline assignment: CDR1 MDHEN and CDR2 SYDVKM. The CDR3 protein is CASMLTGTGQSLAKNIQYF. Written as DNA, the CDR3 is TGTGCCAGCATGCTGACCGGGACAGGGCAATCATTAGCCAAAAACATTCAGTACTTC.